This T cell receptor (beta chain) originates from a study of PD-L1 blockade in urothelial cancer. Study details: About 85% of the 29 patients were men whose urothelial cancer was bladder-origin. The study recovered a median of roughly 140,000 T cells per blood sample.

The study, taken as a whole, reports: In blood sampled pretreatment, TCR clonality below the median predicted better survival.

Libraries were prepared by immunoSEQ multiplex PCR; TCRdb keeps only in-frame clonotypes and omits some of them. In the table there are tens of thousands of clones, over 75% of which are singletons. Comments on this clone: Its antigen remains unknown.

Between 1 and 8 samples per patient were obtained, pretreatment and on-treatment. This CDR3 is 16 amino acids long. Trimming cost V 6 bases and J 5 bases; bases outside gene matches: 4. Germline-derived CDR1 and CDR2 are SGHDN and FVKESK. The genes are TRBV14 and TRBJ2-2, with TRBD2 matching over 15 bases. This TCR was sampled from a man aged 45-60 years with urothelial cancer. The source was PBMCs, collected around atezolizumab (anti-PD-L1) treatment. The CDR3 region has the DNA TGTGCCAGCAGGACGGGACTAGCGGGAGGAACCGGGGAGCTGTTTTTT. Translating gives CASRTGLAGGTGELFF.